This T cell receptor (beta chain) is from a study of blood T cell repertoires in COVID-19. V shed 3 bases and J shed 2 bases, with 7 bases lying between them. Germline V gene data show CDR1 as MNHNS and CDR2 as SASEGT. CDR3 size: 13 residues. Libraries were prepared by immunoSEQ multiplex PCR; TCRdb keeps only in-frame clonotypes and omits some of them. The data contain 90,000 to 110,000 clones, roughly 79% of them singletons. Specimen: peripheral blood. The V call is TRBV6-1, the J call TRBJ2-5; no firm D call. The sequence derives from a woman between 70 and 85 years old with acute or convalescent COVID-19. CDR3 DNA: TGTGCCAGCAGTGACGAGCCTCAAGAGACCCAGTACTTC. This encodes CASSDEPQETQYF.